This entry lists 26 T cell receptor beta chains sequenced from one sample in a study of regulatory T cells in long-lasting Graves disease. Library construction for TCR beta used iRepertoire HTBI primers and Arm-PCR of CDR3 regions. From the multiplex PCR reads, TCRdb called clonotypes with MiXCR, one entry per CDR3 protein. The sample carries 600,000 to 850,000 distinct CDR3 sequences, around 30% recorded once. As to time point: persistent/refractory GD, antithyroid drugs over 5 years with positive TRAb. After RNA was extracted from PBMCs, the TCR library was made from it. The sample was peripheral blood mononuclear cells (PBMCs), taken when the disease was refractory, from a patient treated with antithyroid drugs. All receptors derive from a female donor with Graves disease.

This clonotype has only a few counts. The CDR3 coding sequence is TGTGCCAGCGGTCGGAGTCGGGGCCCGGCCTCTGGGGCCAACGTCCTGACTTTC. It codes for CASGRSRGPASGANVLTF. This sequence joins TRBV2 and TRBJ2-6; the D call may be TRBD1 or TRBD2 (5 bases each). This CDR3 region has 18 residues. V was pared by 8 bases and J by 0 bases, with 20 bases between. The germline V gene encodes CDR1 SNHLY and CDR2 FYNNEI.

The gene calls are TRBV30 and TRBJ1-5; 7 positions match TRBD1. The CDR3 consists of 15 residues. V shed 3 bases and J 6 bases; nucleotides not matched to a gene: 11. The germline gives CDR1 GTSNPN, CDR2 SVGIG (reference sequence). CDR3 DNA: TGTGCCTGGAGCACCGGGGGACAGCAGATTCAGCCCCAGCATTTT. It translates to CAWSTGGQQIQPQHF.

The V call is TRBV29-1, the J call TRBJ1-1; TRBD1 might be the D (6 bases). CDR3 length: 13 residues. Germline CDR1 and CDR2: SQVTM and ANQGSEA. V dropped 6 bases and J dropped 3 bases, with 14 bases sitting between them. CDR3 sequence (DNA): TGCAGCGTCGCGACAGGTACTTACACTGAAGCTTTCTTT. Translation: CSVATGTYTEAFF.

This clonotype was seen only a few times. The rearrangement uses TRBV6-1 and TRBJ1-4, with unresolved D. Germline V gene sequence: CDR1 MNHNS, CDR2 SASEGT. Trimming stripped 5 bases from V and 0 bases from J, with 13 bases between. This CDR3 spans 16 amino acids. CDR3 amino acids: CASSKTLTPTNEKLFF. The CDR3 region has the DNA TGTGCCAGCAGTAAAACACTGACTCCAACTAATGAAAAACTGTTTTTT.

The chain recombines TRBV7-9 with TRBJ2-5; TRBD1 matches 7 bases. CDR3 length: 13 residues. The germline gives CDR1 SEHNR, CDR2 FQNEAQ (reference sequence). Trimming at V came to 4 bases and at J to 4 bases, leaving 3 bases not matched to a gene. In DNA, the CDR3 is TGTGCCAGCAGCTATGGGACAGCAGAGACCCAGTACTTC. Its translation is CASSYGTAETQYF.

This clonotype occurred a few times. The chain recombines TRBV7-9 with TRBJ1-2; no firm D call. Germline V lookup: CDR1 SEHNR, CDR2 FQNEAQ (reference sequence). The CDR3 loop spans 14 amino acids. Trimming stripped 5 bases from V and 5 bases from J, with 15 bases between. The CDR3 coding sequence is TGTGCCAGCAGCCCAAGAGGCAGCCCTTATGGCTACACCTTC. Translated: CASSPRGSPYGYTF.

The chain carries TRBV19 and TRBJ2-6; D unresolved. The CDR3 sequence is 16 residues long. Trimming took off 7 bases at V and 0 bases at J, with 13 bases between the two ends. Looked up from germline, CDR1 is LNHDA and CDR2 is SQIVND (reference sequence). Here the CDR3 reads CASTQTARSGANVLTF. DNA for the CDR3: TGTGCCAGTACTCAGACGGCCCGCTCTGGGGCCAACGTCCTGACTTTC.

The CDR3 nucleotides read TGTGCCAGCTCGCTCGACTACACACCAGAAGAGACCCAGTACTTC. Translation: CASSLDYTPEETQYF. The V call is TRBV18, the J call TRBJ2-5, with D tentatively TRBD2 (5 bases). This CDR3 is built from 15 residues. Germline CDR1 and CDR2: KGHSH and LQKENI. Deletions cut 6 bases from V and 3 bases from J, with 17 bases between.

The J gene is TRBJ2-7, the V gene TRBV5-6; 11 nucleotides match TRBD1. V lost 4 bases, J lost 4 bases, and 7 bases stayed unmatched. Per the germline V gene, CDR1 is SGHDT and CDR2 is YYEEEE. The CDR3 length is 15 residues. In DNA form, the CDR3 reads TGTGCCAGCAGCGACCGGGACAGGGGGTCGTACGAGCAGTACTTC. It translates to CASSDRDRGSYEQYF.

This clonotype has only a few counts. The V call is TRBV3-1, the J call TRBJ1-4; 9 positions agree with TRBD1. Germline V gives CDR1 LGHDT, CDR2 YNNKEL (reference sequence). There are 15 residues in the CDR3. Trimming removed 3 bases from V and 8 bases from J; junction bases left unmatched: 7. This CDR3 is CASSQATGQGEKLFF. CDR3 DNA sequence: TGTGCCAGCAGCCAGGCCACGGGACAGGGAGAAAAACTGTTTTTT.

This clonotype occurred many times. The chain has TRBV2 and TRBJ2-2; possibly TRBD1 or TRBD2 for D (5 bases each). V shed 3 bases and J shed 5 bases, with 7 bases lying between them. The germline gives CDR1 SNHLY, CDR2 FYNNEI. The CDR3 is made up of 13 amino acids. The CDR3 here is CASSDWGTGELFF. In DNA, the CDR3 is TGTGCCAGCAGTGATTGGGGGACCGGGGAGCTGTTTTTT. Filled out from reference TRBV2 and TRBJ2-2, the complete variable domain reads EPEVTQTPSHQVTQMGQEVILRCVPISNHLYFYWYRQILGQKVEFLVSFYNNEISEKSEIFDDQFSVERPDGSNFTLKIRSTKLEDSAMYFCASSDWGTGELFFGEGSRLTVL.

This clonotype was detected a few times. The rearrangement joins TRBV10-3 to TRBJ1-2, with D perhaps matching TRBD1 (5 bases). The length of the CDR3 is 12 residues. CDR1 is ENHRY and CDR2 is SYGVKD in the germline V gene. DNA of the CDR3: TGTGCTACCGGCGGGGGAGACTATGGCTACACCTTC. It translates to CATGGGDYGYTF.

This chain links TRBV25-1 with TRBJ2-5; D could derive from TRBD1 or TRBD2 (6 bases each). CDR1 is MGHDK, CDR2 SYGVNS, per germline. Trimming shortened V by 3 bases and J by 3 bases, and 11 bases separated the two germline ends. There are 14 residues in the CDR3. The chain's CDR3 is CASSEPRGEETQYF. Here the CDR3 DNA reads TGTGCCAGCAGTGAGCCTAGGGGGGAAGAGACCCAGTACTTC.

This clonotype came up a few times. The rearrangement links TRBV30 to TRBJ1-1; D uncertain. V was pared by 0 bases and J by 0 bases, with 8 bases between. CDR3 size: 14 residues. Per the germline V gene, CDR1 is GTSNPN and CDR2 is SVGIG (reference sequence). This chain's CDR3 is CAWSVGSLNTEAFF. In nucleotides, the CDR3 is TGTGCCTGGAGTGTAGGCAGCTTGAACACTGAAGCTTTCTTT.

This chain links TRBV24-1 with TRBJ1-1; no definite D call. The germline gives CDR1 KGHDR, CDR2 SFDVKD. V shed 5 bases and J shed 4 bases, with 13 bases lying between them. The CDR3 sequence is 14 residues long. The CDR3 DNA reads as TGTGCCACCAGTGGCCCGGTAGGGTGCACTGAAGCTTTCTTT. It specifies CATSGPVGCTEAFF.

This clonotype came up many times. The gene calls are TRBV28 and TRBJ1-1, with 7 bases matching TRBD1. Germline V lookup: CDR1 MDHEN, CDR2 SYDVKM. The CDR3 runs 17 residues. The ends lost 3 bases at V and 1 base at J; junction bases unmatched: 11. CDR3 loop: CASSFTRGAFWNTEAFF. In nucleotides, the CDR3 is TGTGCCAGCAGTTTCACCAGGGGGGCCTTCTGGAACACTGAAGCTTTCTTT.

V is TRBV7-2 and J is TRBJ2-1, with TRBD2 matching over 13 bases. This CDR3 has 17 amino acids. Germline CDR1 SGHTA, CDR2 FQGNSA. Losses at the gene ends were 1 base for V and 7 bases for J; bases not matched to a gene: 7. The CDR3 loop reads CASSLVFGGLAGNEQFF. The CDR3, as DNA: TGTGCCAGCAGCTTAGTGTTCGGGGGACTAGCGGGAAATGAGCAGTTCTTC.

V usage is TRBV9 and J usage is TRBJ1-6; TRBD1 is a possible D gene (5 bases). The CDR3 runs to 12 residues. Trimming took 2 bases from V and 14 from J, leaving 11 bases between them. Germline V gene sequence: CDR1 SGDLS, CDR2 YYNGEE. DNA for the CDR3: TGTGCCAGCAGCGTGGTTGGGGGGACCCTCCACTTT. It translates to CASSVVGGTLHF.

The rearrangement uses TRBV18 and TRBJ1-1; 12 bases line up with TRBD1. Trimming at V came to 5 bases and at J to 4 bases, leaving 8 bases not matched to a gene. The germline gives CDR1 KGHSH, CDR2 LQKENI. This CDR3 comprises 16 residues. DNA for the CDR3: TGTGCCAGCTCATTAGCCGGGACAGGGGGCCCCACTGAAGCTTTCTTT. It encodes CASSLAGTGGPTEAFF.

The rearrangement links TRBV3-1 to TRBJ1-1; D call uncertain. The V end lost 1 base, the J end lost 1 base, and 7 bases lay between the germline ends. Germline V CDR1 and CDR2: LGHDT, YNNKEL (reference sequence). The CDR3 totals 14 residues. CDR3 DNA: TGTGCCAGCAGCCAAGCTCCCGGGAACACTGAAGCTTTCTTT. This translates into CASSQAPGNTEAFF.

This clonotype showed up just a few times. In DNA, the CDR3 is TGTGCCAGCAGGCAGACAGGGGTAAGCCAGCCCCAGCATTTT. Translation gives CASRQTGVSQPQHF. V is TRBV6-1 and J is TRBJ1-5; 8 nucleotides agree with TRBD1. Germline CDR1 MNHNS, CDR2 SASEGT. After removal of 6 bases from V and 7 bases from J, the junction contained 8 bases not matched to a gene. The CDR3 has 14 amino acids.

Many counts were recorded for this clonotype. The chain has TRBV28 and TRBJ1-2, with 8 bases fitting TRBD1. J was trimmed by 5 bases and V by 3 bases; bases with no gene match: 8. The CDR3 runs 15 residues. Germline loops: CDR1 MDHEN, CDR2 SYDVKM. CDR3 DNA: TGTGCCAGCAGTTTCCCCAGGGGGCGCGAATATGGCTACACCTTC. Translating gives CASSFPRGREYGYTF.

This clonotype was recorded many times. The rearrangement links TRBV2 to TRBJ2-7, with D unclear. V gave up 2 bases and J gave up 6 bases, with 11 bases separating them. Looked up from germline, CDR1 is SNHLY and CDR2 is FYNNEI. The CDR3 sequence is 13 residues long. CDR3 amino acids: CASSERLVVEQYF. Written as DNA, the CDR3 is TGTGCCAGCAGTGAAAGGCTGGTAGTCGAGCAGTACTTC.

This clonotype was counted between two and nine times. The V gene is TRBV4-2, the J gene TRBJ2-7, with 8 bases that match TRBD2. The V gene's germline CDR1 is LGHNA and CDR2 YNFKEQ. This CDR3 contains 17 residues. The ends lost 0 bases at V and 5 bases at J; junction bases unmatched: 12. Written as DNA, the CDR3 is TGTGCCAGCAGCCAAGAAGAAGGGTCACTAGCGGTTAACGAGCAGTACTTC. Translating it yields CASSQEEGSLAVNEQYF.

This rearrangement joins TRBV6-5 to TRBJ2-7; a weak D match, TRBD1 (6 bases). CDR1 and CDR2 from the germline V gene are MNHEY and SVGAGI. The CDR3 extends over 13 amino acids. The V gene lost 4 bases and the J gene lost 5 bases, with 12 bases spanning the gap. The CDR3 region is CASSFHRVDEQYF. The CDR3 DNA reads TGTGCCAGCAGTTTCCACAGGGTGGACGAGCAGTACTTC.

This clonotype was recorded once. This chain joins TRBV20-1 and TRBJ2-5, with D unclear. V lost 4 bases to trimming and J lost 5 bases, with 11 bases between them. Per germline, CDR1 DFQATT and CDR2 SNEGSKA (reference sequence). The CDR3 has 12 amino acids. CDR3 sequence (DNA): TGCAGTGCTAAACCGGATGGGGAGACCCAGTACTTC. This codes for CSAKPDGETQYF.